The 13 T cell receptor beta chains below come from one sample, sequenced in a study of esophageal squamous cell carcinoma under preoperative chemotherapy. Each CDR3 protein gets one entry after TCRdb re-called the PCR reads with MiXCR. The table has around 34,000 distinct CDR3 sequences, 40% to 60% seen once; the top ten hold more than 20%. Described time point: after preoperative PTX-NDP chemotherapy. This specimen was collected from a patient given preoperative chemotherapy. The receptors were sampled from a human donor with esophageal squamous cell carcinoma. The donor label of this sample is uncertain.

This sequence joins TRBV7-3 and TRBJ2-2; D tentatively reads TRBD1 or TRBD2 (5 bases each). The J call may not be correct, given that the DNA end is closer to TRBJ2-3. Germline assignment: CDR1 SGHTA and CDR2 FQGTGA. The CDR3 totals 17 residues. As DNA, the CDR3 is TGTGCCAGCAGCTTAAATCCCGCGGGTGCGGACACCGGGGCGCAGTATTTT. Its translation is CASSLNPAGADTGAQYF.

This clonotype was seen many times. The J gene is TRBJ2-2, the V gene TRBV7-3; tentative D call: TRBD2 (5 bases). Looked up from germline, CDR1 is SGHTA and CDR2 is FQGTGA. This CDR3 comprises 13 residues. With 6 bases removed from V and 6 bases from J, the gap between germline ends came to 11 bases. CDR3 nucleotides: TGTGCCAGCAGTCGGGATTCGGCCGGGGAGCTGTTTTTT. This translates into CASSRDSAGELFF.

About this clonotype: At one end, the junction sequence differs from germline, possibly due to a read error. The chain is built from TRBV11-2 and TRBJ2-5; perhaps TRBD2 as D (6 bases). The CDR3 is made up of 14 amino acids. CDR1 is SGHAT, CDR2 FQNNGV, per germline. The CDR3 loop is CASSLDPGRKTQSF. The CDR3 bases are TGTGCCAGCAGCTTAGATCCTGGGAGGAAGACCCAGTCTTTC.

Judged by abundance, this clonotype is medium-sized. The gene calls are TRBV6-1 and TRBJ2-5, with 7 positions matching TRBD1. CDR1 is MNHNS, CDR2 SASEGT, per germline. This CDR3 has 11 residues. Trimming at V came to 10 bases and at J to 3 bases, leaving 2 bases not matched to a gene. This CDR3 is CATDREETQYF. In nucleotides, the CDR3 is TGTGCCACAGACAGGGAAGAGACCCAGTACTTC.

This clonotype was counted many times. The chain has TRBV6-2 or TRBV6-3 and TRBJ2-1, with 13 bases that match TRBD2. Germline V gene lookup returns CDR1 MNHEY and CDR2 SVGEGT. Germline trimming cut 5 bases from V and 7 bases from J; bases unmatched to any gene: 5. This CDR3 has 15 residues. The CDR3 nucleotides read TGTGCCAGCAGTCGTACTAGCGGGGGGGTGAATGAGCAGTTCTTC. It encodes CASSRTSGGVNEQFF.

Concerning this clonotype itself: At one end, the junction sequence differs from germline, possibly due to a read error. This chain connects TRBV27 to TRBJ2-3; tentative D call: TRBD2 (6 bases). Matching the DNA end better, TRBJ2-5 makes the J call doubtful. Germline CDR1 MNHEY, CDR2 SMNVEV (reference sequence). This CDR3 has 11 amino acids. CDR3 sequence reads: CGSRGGYTQYF. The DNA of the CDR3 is TGTGGCAGCCGTGGGGGGTACACCCAGTACTTC.

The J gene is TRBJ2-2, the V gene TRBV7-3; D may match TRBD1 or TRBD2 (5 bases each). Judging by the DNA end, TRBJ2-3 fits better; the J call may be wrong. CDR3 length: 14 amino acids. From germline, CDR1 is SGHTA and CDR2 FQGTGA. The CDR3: CATAWGPNTGEQYF. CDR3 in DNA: TGTGCCACAGCATGGGGCCCGAACACCGGGGAGCAGTATTTT.

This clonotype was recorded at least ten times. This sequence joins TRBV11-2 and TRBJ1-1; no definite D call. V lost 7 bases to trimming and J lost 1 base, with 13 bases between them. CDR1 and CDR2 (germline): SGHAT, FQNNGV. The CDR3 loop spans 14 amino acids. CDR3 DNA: TGTGCCAGCAATGTGGGAGACCCGAACACTGAAGCTTTCTTT. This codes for CASNVGDPNTEAFF.

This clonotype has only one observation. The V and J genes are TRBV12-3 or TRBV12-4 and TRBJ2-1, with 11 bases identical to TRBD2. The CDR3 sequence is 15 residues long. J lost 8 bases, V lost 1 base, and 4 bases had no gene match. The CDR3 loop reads CASSLELAGEDEQFF. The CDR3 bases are TGTGCCAGCAGTTTAGAACTAGCGGGAGAGGATGAGCAGTTCTTC.

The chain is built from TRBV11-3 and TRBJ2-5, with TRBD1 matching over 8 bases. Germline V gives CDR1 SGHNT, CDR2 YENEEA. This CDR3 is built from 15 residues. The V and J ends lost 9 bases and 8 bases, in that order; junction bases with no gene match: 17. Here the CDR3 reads CARGPGQGAPDTQYF. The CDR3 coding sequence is TGTGCCAGGGGCCCCGGGCAGGGGGCCCCAGATACCCAGTACTTC.

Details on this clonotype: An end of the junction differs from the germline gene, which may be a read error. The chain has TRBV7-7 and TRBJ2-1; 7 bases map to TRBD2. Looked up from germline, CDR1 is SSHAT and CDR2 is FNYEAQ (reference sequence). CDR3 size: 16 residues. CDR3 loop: CASSARSGGGSYEQFF. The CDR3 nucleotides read TGTGCTAGCAGCGCCCGGTCTGGGGGGGGATCCTACGAGCAGTTCTTC.

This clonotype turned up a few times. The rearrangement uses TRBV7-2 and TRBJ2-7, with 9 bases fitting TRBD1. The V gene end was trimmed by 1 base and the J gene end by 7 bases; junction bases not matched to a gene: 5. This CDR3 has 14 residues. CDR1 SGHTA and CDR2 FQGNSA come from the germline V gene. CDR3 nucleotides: TGTGCCAGCAGCTTAGATACAGGGGGCAGGGAGCAGTACTTC. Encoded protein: CASSLDTGGREQYF. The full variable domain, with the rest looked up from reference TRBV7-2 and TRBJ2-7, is GAGVSQSPSNKVTEKGKDVELRCDPISGHTALYWYRQSLGQGLEFLIYFQGNSAPDKSGLPSDRFSAERTGGSVSTLTIQRTQQEDSAVYLCASSLDTGGREQYFGPGTRLTVT.

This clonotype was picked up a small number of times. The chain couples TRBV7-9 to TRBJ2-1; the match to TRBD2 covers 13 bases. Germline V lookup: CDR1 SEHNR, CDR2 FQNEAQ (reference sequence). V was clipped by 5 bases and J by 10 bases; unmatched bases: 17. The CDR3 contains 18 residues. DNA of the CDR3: TGTGCCAGCAGCCCAACCACGGGACTAGCGGGATCCCACGGGGAGCAGTTCTTC. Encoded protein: CASSPTTGLAGSHGEQFF.